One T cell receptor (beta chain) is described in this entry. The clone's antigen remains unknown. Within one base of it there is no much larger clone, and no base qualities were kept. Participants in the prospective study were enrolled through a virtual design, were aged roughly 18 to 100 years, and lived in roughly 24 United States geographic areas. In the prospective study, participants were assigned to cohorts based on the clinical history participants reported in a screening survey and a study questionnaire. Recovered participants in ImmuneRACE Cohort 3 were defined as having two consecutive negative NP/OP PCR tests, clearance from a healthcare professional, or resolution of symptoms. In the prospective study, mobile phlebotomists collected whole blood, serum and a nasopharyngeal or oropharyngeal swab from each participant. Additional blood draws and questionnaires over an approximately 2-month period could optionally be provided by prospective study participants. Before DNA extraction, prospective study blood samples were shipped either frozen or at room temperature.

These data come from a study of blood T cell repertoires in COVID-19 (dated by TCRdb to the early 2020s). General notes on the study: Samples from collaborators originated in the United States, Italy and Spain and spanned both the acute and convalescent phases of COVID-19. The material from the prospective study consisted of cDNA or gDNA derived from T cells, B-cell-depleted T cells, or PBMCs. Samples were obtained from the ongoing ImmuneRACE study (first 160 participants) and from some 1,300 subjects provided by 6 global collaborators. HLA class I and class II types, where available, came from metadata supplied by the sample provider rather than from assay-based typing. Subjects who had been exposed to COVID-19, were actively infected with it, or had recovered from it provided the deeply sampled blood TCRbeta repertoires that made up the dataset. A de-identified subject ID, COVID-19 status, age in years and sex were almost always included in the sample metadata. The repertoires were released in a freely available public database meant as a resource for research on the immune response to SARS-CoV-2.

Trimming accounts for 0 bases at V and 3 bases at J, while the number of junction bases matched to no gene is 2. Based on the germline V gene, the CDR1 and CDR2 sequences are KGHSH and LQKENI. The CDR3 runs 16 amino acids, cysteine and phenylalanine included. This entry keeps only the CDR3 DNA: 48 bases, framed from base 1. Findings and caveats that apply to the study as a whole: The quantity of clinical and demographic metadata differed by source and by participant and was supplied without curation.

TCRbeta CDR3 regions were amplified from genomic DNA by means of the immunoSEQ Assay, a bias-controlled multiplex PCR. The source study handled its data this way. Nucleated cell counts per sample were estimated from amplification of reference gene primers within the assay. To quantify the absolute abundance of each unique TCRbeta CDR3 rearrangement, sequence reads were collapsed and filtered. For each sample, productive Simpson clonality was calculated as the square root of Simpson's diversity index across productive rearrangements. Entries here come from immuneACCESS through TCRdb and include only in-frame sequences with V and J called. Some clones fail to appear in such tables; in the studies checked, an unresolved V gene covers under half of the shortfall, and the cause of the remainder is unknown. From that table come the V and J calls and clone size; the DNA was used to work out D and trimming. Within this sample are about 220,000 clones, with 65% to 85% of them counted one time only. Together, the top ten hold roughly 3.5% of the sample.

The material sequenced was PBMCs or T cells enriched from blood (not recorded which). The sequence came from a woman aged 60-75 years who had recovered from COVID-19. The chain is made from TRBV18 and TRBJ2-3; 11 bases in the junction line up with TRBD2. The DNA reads TGTGCCAGCTCACCACCCCGACTAGCGGGGACAGATACGCAGTATTTT. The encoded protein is CASSPPRLAGTDTQYF.